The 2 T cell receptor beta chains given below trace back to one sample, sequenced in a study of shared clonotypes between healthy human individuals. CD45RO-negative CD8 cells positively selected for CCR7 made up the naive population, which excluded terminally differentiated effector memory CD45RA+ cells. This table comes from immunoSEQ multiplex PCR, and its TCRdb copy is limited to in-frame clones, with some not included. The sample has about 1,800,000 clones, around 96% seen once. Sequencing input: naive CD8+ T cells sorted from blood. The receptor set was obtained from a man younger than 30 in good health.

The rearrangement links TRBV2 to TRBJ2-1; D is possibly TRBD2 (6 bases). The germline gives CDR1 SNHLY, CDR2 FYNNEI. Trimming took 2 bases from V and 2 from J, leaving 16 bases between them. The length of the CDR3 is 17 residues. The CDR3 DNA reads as TGTGCCAGCAGTGAATCAGTTGCCTGGGGGGCCTACAATGAGCAGTTCTTC. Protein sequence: CASSESVAWGAYNEQFF. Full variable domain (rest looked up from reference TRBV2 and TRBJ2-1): EPEVTQTPSHQVTQMGQEVILRCVPISNHLYFYWYRQILGQKVEFLVSFYNNEISEKSEIFDDQFSVERPDGSNFTLKIRSTKLEDSAMYFCASSESVAWGAYNEQFFGPGTRLTVL.

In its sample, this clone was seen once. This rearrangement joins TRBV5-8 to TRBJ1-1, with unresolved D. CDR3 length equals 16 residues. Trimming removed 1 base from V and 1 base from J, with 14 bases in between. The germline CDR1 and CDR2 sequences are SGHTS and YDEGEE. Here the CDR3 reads CASSLQIILGNTEAFF. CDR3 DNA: TGTGCCAGCAGCTTGCAAATTATACTAGGGAACACTGAAGCTTTCTTT. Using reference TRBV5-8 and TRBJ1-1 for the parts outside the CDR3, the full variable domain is EAGVTQSPTHLIKTRGQQATLRCSPISGHTSVYWYQQALGLGLQFLLWYDEGEERNRGNFPPRFSGRQFPNYSSELNVNALELEDSALYLCASSLQIILGNTEAFFGQGTRLTVV.